This T cell receptor beta chain was identified during a study of technical replicates of blood from several donors. This CDR3 spans 13 amino acids. CDR1 is SGHTS and CDR2 is YDEGEE in the germline V gene. Trimming took off 1 base at V and 8 bases at J, with 12 bases between the two ends. Clones were read by immunoSEQ multiplex PCR, and TCRdb kept only the in-frame ones, dropping some. The data show about 79,000 clones, with approximately 94% seen just once and about 0.25% held by the top ten. This TCR came from a human donor in good health. The rearrangement links TRBV5-8 to TRBJ1-2, with D perhaps TRBD1 (6 bases). Sequencing was carried out using T cells isolated from PBMCs. The CDR3 reads CASSLWTVRGYTF. The CDR3 DNA is TGTGCCAGCAGCTTGTGGACAGTTCGGGGCTACACCTTC.